This TCR beta chain was recorded in a study of memory CD4+ T cells and cytomegalovirus serostatus. Produced via immunoSEQ multiplex PCR; TCRdb's table is partial and in-frame only. Here the sample spans approximately 45,000 clones, 79% being singletons. Single viable CD3+CD4+CD8-CD45RO+ cells were sorted as the memory CD4+ T cells. This clonotype was obtained from an adult in good health and CMV-seronegative. Sequencing was carried out using memory CD4+ T cells from blood.

The DNA for the CDR3 is TGTGCCAGCAGCTTAGCGGGGTTTGGTGGGGGCGATGGCTATGGCTACACCTTC. It specifies CASSLAGFGGGDGYGYTF. The chain uses TRBV7-9 and TRBJ1-2, with D possibly TRBD1 on 6 matching bases. CDR1 and CDR2 from the germline V gene are SEHNR and FQNEAQ (reference sequence). The V end was cut by 0 bases, the J end by 4 bases, with 21 bases between. CDR3 length equals 18 residues.